A selection of T cell receptor beta chains follows, all from one sample in a study of blood T cell repertoires in COVID-19. Produced via immunoSEQ multiplex PCR; TCRdb's table is partial and in-frame only. The sample shows 95,000 to 150,000 clones, roughly four fifths of them seen only once. Sequencing used peripheral blood. The receptors were gathered from a man younger than 45 with COVID-19, enrolled during active disease. The CDR3 runs from the conserved cysteine through the conserved F or W. The D gene is left open where the match is weak. Size tells how often a clone was seen (once, few, many) or the class of an expanded clone, and some rows leave it out.

D gene | clone size | J gene | V gene | CDR3 DNA | CDR3 protein
NA | NA | TRBJ1-2 | TRBV5-4 | TGTGCCAGCAGCTTAAACGGGAACTATGGCTACACCTTC | CASSLNGNYGYTF
TRBD2 | NA | TRBJ2-3 | TRBV11-3 | TGTGCCAGCAGCTCGGGACTAGCGGGGGGTCTGAGCACAGATACGCAGTATTTT | CASSSGLAGGLSTDTQYF
NA | NA | TRBJ1-2 | TRBV19 | TGTGCCAGTAGTAACAGGATCCTGGGTGGCTACACCTTC | CASSNRILGGYTF
NA | NA | TRBJ2-7 | TRBV19 | TGTGCCAGTAGTACTGGGGAGGCAGCACACTCCTACGAGCAGTACTTC | CASSTGEAAHSYEQYF
TRBD2 | NA | TRBJ2-3 | TRBV7-8 | TGTGCCAGCAGCTTAGTGGCGGGAGGGGGCACAGATACGCAGTATTTT | CASSLVAGGGTDTQYF
NA | few | TRBJ1-5 | TRBV4-1 | TGCGCCAGCAGCCAAGACGAGGTCTCGAATTACAATCAGCCCCAGCATTTT | CASSQDEVSNYNQPQHF
NA | once | TRBJ2-3 | TRBV5-4 | TGTGCCAGCAGCTCAGGGTTTTTCGGCACAGATACGCAGTATTTT | CASSSGFFGTDTQYF
TRBD1 | NA | TRBJ2-2 | TRBV9 | TGTGCCAGCAGCGACGCTAGGGGGCCGAACACCGGGGAGCTGTTTTTT | CASSDARGPNTGELFF
TRBD2 | NA | TRBJ2-7 | TRBV5-4 | TGTGCCAGCAGCTGGGGAGCGGGGGGGCCCTACGAGCAGTACTTC | CASSWGAGGPYEQYF
TRBD1 | NA | TRBJ1-2 | TRBV5-6 | TGTGCCAGCAGCTTTGACAGGGGTAACTATGGCTACACCTTC | CASSFDRGNYGYTF
TRBD2 | NA | TRBJ2-1 | TRBV29-1 | TGCAGCGTTGAAGATATCCCGTCGAGTGGGAGCGGGGTATTCTACAATGAGCAGTTCTTC | CSVEDIPSSGSGVFYNEQFF
NA | NA | TRBJ1-1 | TRBV27 | TGTGCCAGCAGAACCGGGACACTGAACACTGAAGCTTTCTTT | CASRTGTLNTEAFF
TRBD1 | NA | TRBJ1-5 | TRBV9 | TGTGCCAGCAGCGTAGGGGGACAGGGGGGTCAGCCCCAGCATTTT | CASSVGGQGGQPQHF
TRBD2 | NA | TRBJ2-1 | TRBV7-9 | TGTGCCAGCAGCTTAGAGTTTGGCGGGAGGGGCTTCAGTGAGCAGTTCTTC | CASSLEFGGRGFSEQFF
NA | NA | TRBJ1-2 | TRBV4-1 | TGCGCCAGCAGCCAAGAACGCGGGCCCTATGGCTACACCTTC | CASSQERGPYGYTF
TRBD1 | NA | TRBJ1-2 | TRBV4-1 | TGCGCCAGCAGCCAAGGACAGGGGGGTAACTATGGCTACACCTTC | CASSQGQGGNYGYTF
NA | NA | TRBJ1-2 | TRBV5-5 | TGTGCCAGCAGCTTCACAGGAATCTACACCTTC | CASSFTGIYTF
TRBD1 | NA | TRBJ1-4 | TRBV9 | TGTGCCAGCAGAGAACAGGGGTTAAATGAAAAACTGTTTTTT | CASREQGLNEKLFF
TRBD1 | NA | TRBJ2-2 | TRBV27 | TGTGCCAGCAGTTTTGGGACAGGGCCGAACACCGGGGAGCTGTTTTTT | CASSFGTGPNTGELFF
TRBD2 | NA | TRBJ2-5 | TRBV4-2 | TGTGCCAGCAGCCAGTCGGCGGGTCTAGCGGGGGGATCAGAGACCCAGTACTTC | CASSQSAGLAGGSETQYF
NA | NA | TRBJ1-1 | TRBV30 | TGTGCCTGGAGTGTAATCGCGGCTGAAGCTTTCTTT | CAWSVIAAEAFF
TRBD2 | NA | TRBJ2-3 | TRBV2 | TGTGCCAGCACTAGCGGGGGGACGCCACGAAGAACAGATACGCAGTATTTT | CASTSGGTPRRTDTQYF
NA | NA | TRBJ2-1 | TRBV9 | TGTGCCAGCAGCGCACTCAGACAGACCTACAATGAGCAGTTCTTC | CASSALRQTYNEQFF
NA | NA | TRBJ2-3 | TRBV2 | TGTGCCAGCAGATGCATGTTGTGCGGGAATACGCAGTATTTT | CASRCMLCGNTQYF
NA | NA | TRBJ2-4 | TRBV4-3 | TGCGCCAGCAGCCAAGAGACCCAGGGGTATCGGAACATTCAGTACTTC | CASSQETQGYRNIQYF
NA | NA | TRBJ2-7 | TRBV9 | TGTGCCAGCAGCCCGGAGGCCGGGACACCTCCCTACGAGCAGTACTTC | CASSPEAGTPPYEQYF
NA | NA | TRBJ2-3 | TRBV7-3 | TGTGCCAGCGGCTCCACTCAATCAGATACGCAGTATTTT | CASGSTQSDTQYF
TRBD2 | NA | TRBJ2-3 | TRBV28 | TGTGCCAGCAGTTTATATAGCGGGGGGTTCAAGGAAGATACGCAGTATTTT | CASSLYSGGFKEDTQYF